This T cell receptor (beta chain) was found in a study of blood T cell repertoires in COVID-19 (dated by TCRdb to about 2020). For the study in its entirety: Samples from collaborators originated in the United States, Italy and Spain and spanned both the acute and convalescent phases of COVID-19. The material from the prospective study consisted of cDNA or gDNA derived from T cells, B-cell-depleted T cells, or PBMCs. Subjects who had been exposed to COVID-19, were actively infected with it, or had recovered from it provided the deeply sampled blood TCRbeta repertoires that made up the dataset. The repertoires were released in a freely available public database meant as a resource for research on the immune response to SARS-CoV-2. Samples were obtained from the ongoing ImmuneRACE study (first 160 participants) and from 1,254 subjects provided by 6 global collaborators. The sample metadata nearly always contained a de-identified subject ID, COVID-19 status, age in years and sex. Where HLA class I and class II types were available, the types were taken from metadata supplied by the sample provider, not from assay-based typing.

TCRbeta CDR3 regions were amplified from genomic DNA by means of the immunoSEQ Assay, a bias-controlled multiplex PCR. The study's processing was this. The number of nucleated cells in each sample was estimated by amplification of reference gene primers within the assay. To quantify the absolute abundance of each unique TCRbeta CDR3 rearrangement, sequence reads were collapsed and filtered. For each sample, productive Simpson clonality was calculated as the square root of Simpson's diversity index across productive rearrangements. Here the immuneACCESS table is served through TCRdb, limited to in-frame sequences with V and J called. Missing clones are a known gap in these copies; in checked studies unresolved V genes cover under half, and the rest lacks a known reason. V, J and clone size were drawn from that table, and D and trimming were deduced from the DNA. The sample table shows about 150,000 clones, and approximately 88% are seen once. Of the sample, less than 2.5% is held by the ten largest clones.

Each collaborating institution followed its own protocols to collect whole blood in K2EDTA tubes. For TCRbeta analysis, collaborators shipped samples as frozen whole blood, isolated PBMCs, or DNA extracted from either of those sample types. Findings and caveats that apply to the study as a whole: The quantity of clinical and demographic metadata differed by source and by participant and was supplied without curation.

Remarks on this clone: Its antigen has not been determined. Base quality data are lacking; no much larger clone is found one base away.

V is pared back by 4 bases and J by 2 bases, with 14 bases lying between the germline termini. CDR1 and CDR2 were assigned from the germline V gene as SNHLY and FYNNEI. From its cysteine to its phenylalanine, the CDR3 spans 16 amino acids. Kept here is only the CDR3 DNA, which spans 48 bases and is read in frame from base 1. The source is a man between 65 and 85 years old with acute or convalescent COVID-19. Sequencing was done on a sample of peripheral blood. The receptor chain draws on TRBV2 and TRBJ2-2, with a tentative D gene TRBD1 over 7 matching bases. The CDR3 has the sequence CASSATQGGNTGELFF. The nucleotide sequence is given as TGTGCCAGCAGTGCAACCCAGGGGGGTAACACCGGGGAGCTGTTTTTT.